These 16 T cell receptor beta chains originate from one sample sequenced in a study of cytomegalovirus exposure and HLA in healthy donors. The PCR employed 60 Vbeta primers together with 13 Jbeta primers. Assay: immunoSEQ multiplex PCR; the TCRdb copy retains only in-frame clones and omits some. Among around 99,000 clones, roughly three quarters were seen once, and the ten largest hold roughly 2.3%. Sequencing was done on a sample of PBMCs. The receptors were gathered from a man aged 18 to 29 in good health and CMV-seronegative.

The chain is built from TRBV18 and TRBJ1-1; unclear D gene. This CDR3 spans 14 amino acids. Trimming took 2 bases from V and 4 from J, leaving 11 bases between them. Germline CDR1 reads KGHSH; CDR2 reads LQKENI. CDR3 in amino acids: CASSPEGYGTEAFF. DNA for the CDR3: TGTGCCAGCTCACCAGAGGGTTACGGCACTGAAGCTTTCTTT.

This chain uses TRBV4-3 with TRBJ1-4; TRBD1 agrees at 10 bases. Trimming removed 4 bases from V and 8 bases from J; junction bases left unmatched: 10. Looked up from germline, CDR1 is LGHNA and CDR2 is YSLEER. This CDR3 has 16 amino acids. In DNA, the CDR3 is TGCGCCAGCAGCCCCGGACAGGGGGAGAGGAAGGAAAAACTGTTTTTT. Translating gives CASSPGQGERKEKLFF.

The J gene is TRBJ1-4, the V gene TRBV5-1; D uncertain. The germline gives CDR1 SGHRS, CDR2 YFSETQ. The CDR3 is 16 residues long. Trimming shortened V by 4 bases and J by 2 bases, and 15 bases separated the two germline ends. The CDR3 region is CASSPLGPGTNEKLFF. In DNA form, the CDR3 reads TGCGCCAGCAGCCCCCTGGGCCCGGGGACTAATGAAAAACTGTTTTTT.

The gene calls are TRBV7-9 and TRBJ2-7, with D possibly TRBD2 on 5 matching bases. The CDR3 loop spans 12 amino acids. Germline V lookup: CDR1 SEHNR, CDR2 FQNEAQ (reference sequence). Trimming shortened V by 1 base and J by 7 bases, and 8 bases separated the two germline ends. In nucleotides, the CDR3 is TGTGCCAGCAGCTTAGGGTGGGAGGAGCAGTACTTC. It translates to CASSLGWEEQYF.

The rearrangement uses TRBV29-1 and TRBJ2-7, with 7 bases aligning to TRBD1. Germline CDR1 SQVTM, CDR2 ANQGSEA. Unmatched junction bases numbered 11, after V lost 6 bases and J lost 3 bases. The CDR3 covers 14 residues. The CDR3, as DNA: TGCAGCGTGTCTCCGGGACAGATTTTCTACGAGCAGTACTTC. Translated, it gives CSVSPGQIFYEQYF.

The rearrangement uses TRBV9 and TRBJ2-5, with 7 bases matching TRBD2. The J call may be mistaken, given a closer DNA end match to TRBJ2-7. Per the germline V gene, CDR1 is SGDLS and CDR2 is YYNGEE. The CDR3 has 15 amino acids. The CDR3 region has the DNA TGTGCCAGCAGCGTAGGGGGGGGGAGTCCCTACGAGCAGTACTTC. It encodes CASSVGGGSPYEQYF.

The rearrangement links TRBV4-3 to TRBJ2-7; 8 positions match TRBD1. The CDR3 has 14 residues. The germline gives CDR1 LGHNA, CDR2 YSLEER. V was pared by 2 bases and J by 7 bases, with 7 bases of the junction left unmatched. Written as DNA, the CDR3 is TGCGCCAGCAGCCAAAGGACAGGGCGAGAAGAGCAGTACTTC. It specifies CASSQRTGREEQYF.

The chain is built from TRBV9 and TRBJ2-1, with TRBD2 identical over 12 bases. This CDR3 spans 20 amino acids. CDR1 and CDR2 (germline): SGDLS, YYNGEE. The trim removed 3 bases at V and 0 bases at J, leaving 13 bases unmatched. CDR3 bases: TGTGCCAGCAGCGGAAAGACTAGCGGGGGTAGTAGTAGCTCCTACAATGAGCAGTTCTTC. It is translated as CASSGKTSGGSSSSYNEQFF.

This sequence joins TRBV6-6 and TRBJ1-3; D is unresolved. Germline V gene data show CDR1 as MNHNY and CDR2 as SVGAGI (reference sequence). This CDR3 has 15 residues. Trimming took off 7 bases at V and 1 base at J, with 14 bases between the two ends. CDR3 DNA sequence: TGTGCCAGCACCAAAAAAGGGAGTTCTGGAAACACCATATATTTT. It encodes CASTKKGSSGNTIYF.

The J gene is TRBJ2-7, the V gene TRBV5-1; the match to TRBD1 covers 7 bases. Germline CDR1 is SGHRS and CDR2 is YFSETQ. The length of the CDR3 is 13 residues. Germline trimming cut 3 bases from V and 3 bases from J; bases unmatched to any gene: 3. CDR3 in DNA: TGCGCCAGCAGCTCGGGACAGAACTACGAGCAGTACTTC. It codes for CASSSGQNYEQYF.

By frequency in the sample, this clone is medium-sized. The chain recombines TRBV7-9 with TRBJ1-6; no reliable D call. Trimming took 6 bases from V and 0 from J, leaving 12 bases between them. This CDR3 region has 16 residues. Germline CDR1 reads SEHNR; CDR2 reads FQNEAQ (reference sequence). The CDR3 sequence: CASSPPGSSYNSPLHF. In DNA form, the CDR3 reads TGTGCCAGCAGTCCTCCCGGGAGCTCCTATAATTCACCCCTCCACTTT.

V usage is TRBV7-8 and J usage is TRBJ1-4; 7 bases align to TRBD1. There are 13 residues in the CDR3. Per the germline V gene, CDR1 is SGHVS and CDR2 is FQNEAQ. V was clipped by 5 bases and J by 7 bases; unmatched bases: 4. The CDR3 sequence: CASSPWDSEKLFF. The CDR3, as DNA: TGTGCCAGCAGCCCCTGGGACAGTGAAAAACTGTTTTTT. The full variable domain, rest sourced from reference TRBV7-8 and TRBJ1-4, is GAGVSQSPRYKVAKRGQDVALRCDPISGHVSLFWYQQALGQGPEFLTYFQNEAQLDKSGLPSDRFFAERPEGSVSTLKIQRTQQEDSAVYLCASSPWDSEKLFFGSGTQLSVL.

This clone was seen a handful of times. The chain combines TRBV7-9 with TRBJ1-1, with TRBD1 as a possible D gene (6 bases). This CDR3 region has 19 residues. Germline V gene lookup returns CDR1 SEHNR and CDR2 FQNEAQ (reference sequence). V was pared by 2 bases and J by 1 base, with 23 bases between. The CDR3 DNA reads as TGTGCCAGCAGCTTAAAACCCCTCGGGACATCTCTTCCGAACACTGAAGCTTTCTTT. Its translation: CASSLKPLGTSLPNTEAFF.

The chain links TRBV7-2 to TRBJ2-7; possibly TRBD2 for D (5 bases). Trimming shortened V by 2 bases and J by 3 bases, and 14 bases separated the two germline ends. The CDR3 loop spans 15 amino acids. In germline, CDR1 is SGHTA, CDR2 FQGNSA. The CDR3 DNA sequence: TGTGCCAGCAGCTTAACCCACCTCGAGGGCTACGAGCAGTACTTC. It yields the protein CASSLTHLEGYEQYF.

This clone has just one count. The chain couples TRBV5-1 to TRBJ2-4; TRBD1 aligns across 9 bases. Germline CDR1 reads SGHRS; CDR2 reads YFSETQ. With V trimmed by 0 bases and J by 8 bases, 9 bases remained unmatched. The CDR3 sequence is 16 residues long. The CDR3 is CASSLGGTGSVHIQYF. DNA for the CDR3: TGCGCCAGCAGCTTGGGGGGGACAGGGTCGGTGCACATTCAGTACTTC.

V and J are TRBV5-6 and TRBJ2-1, with D possibly matching TRBD2 (7 bases). Germline CDR1 SGHDT, CDR2 YYEEEE. V lost 5 bases, J lost 8 bases, and 20 bases lay in between. This CDR3 has 15 amino acids. The CDR3 coding sequence is TGTGCCAGCAGTGGGCTAGGGGGGGGGCTTGATGAGCAGTTCTTC. The encoded protein is CASSGLGGGLDEQFF.